This record covers a single TCR beta chain. The clone's antigen remains unknown. Within one base of it there is no much larger clone, and no base qualities were kept. This sample stems from a study of post-analysis software for immune sequencing data (dated by TCRdb to the mid-2010s). A note on the overall study: The recorded disease courses included relapsing-remitting, secondary progressive and progressive-relapsing multiple sclerosis, and some patients had no subtype annotation. The patient repertoires were compared against 11 previously published healthy control repertoires obtained from donors aged about 6 to 28 years. A subset of samples was prepared in parallel using single-end sample barcoding, then pooled and co-amplified after Illumina adapter ligation.

Findings and caveats that apply to the study as a whole: Strong co-clustering of samples prepared in the same batch was shown by direct clustering with F measure, prompting a batch-effect correction. Normalized Chao1 diversity was significantly lower in multiple sclerosis patients than controls, suggesting substantial peripheral T-cell clonal expansion. Significantly higher frequencies in patients than in controls were found for roughly 5 TRBV segments, including TRBV5-6, TRBV5-1 and TRBV20-1. The multiple sclerosis patient group was slightly younger than the control group.

The CDR3 runs 17 amino acids, cysteine and phenylalanine included. Only CDR3 DNA is held: 51 bases, read in frame from base 1. In the germline V gene, CDR1 corresponds to MGHRA and CDR2 to YSYEKL. Between the V and J ends, shortened by 1 base and 3 bases respectively, the junction contains 19 bases. To demonstrate the VDJtools post-analysis software, TCR beta repertoires were profiled from the peripheral blood of about 13 young patients with multiple sclerosis. The multiple sclerosis patients were children and adolescents ranging in age from 6 to 15 years. To prepare the library, PCR was applied. The sample was run on an Illumina HiSeq 2500. Unique molecular identifiers were incorporated into TCR beta cDNA libraries to reduce PCR and sequencing biases. Some 500,000 cDNA molecules were obtained per 1 to 10 million input T cells, so each molecule approximated one T cell. The same protocol used for the earlier healthy control dataset was applied to prepare and sequence the patient libraries. Samples belonging to the same batch were prepared together, multiplexed and sequenced on a shared HiSeq lane. The authors' analysis ran thus. Raw barcoded reads were processed with MIGEC, and single-read molecular identifier groups were discarded before consensus assembly and CDR3 extraction. Clonotype tables were post-analysed with VDJtools, normalizing diversity by down-sampling all datasets to the smallest sample size. In repertoire overlap clustering, CDR3 amino acid sequences, but not nucleotide sequences, were matched to correct batch-related cross-sample contamination. Using fastp trimming at Q25 and MiXCR clonotype assembly, TCRdb reanalyzed the public sequencing data and kept in-frame beta chains. Under each unique CDR3 protein, matching rows form one entry showing the most common genes and DNA. V and J calls and clone size were set by TCRdb, not the authors. The sample includes roughly 410,000 distinct CDR3 sequences, with approximately 33% observed a single time. The biggest ten clones account for 13% of the sample.

This receptor was identified in a girl between 10 and 17 years old with multiple sclerosis. The rearrangement joined TRBV4-1 to TRBJ2-7; the D match is possibly TRBD1 or TRBD2, with 5 bases aligned in each. Sequences were obtained from blood. The sequence in DNA is TGCGCCAGCAGCCAAGCCTTGGGGACGGACGATTGCTACGAGCAGTACTTC. Its protein is CASSQALGTDDCYEQYF.